This T cell receptor (beta chain) appears in the sequencing data of a study of blood T cell repertoires in COVID-19. Repertoires were generated with immunoSEQ multiplex PCR, while TCRdb's copy carries only in-frame clones and drops some. The profile shows some 90,000 clones, approximately 86% of them singletons. Germline-derived CDR1 and CDR2 are MNHEY and SVGEGT. V was pared by 2 bases and J by 1 base, with 11 bases between. This CDR3 comprises 16 residues. The chain has TRBV6-2 or TRBV6-3 and TRBJ2-2; D might be TRBD2 (6 bases). The receptor's source is a man at least 80 years old with active or convalescent COVID-19. Material for sequencing was peripheral blood. The CDR3 DNA follows: TGTGCCAGCAGTTACGTCCGGGGGAGGAACACCGGGGAGCTGTTTTTT. It codes for CASSYVRGRNTGELFF.